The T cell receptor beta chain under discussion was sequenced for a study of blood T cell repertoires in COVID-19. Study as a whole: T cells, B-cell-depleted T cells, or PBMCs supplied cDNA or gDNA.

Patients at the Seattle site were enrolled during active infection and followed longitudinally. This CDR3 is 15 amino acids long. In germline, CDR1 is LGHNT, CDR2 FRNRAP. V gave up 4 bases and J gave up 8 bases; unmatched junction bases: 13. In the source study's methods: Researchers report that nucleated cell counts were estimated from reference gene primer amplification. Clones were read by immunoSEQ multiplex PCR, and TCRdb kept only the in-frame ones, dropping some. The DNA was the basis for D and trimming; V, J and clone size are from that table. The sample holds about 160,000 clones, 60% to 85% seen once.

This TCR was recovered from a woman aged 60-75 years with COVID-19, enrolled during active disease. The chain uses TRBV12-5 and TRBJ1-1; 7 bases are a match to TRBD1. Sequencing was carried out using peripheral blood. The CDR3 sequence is CASGSHRGLAGEAFF. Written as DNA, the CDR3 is TGTGCTAGTGGTTCACACAGGGGACTTGCGGGGGAAGCTTTCTTT.